These 13 T cell receptor beta chains originate from one sample sequenced in a study of T cells in localized non-small cell lung cancer. Assay: immunoSEQ multiplex PCR; the TCRdb copy retains only in-frame clones and omits some. The sample holds roughly 58,000 clones; roughly 79% are singletons and the top ten take roughly 4.5%. Sequencing was performed on PBMCs, taken before any cancer treatment. All receptors come from a man between 40 and 69 years old with stage II lung adenocarcinoma.

About this clone itself: A junction boundary mismatches the germline segment, possibly from a read error. J is TRBJ2-2 and V is TRBV29-1; 7 bases are a match to TRBD1. Germline CDR1 SQVTM, CDR2 ANQGSEA. The CDR3 sequence is 14 residues long. The CDR3 loop is CSVEGGKGTGELFF. The CDR3 DNA is TGCAGCGTCGAAGGGGGCAAGGGCACCGGGGAGCTGTTTTTT.

V is TRBV19 and J is TRBJ1-1; D not certain. Trimming left V 3 bases short and J 1 base short, with 12 bases between. The CDR3 loop spans 15 amino acids. Germline V gene lookup returns CDR1 LNHDA and CDR2 SQIVND (reference sequence). CDR3 region: CASSIDTASNTEAFF. The DNA of the CDR3 is TGTGCCAGTAGTATCGACACAGCGTCGAACACTGAAGCTTTCTTT.

The chain employs TRBV27 and TRBJ1-2, with 9 bases lining up with TRBD1. J lost 5 bases, V lost 5 bases, and 12 bases had no gene match. The CDR3 is 16 residues long. Germline V gene data show CDR1 as MNHEY and CDR2 as SMNVEV (reference sequence). The CDR3 loop is CASSANLPGQGYGYTF. The CDR3 DNA follows: TGTGCCAGCAGTGCGAACCTACCGGGACAGGGATATGGCTACACCTTC.

The J gene is TRBJ2-6, the V gene TRBV28; D ambiguous. The CDR3 runs 16 residues. CDR1 and CDR2 from the germline V gene are MDHEN and SYDVKM. Trimming removed 6 bases at V and 1 base at J, with 13 bases between. The CDR3 loop reads CASSSLVDSGANVLTF. DNA for the CDR3: TGTGCCAGCAGCTCCTTGGTCGATTCTGGGGCCAACGTCCTGACTTTC.

The chain is built from TRBV2 and TRBJ1-5, with D perhaps TRBD1 (6 bases). CDR1 is SNHLY, CDR2 FYNNEI, per germline. The CDR3 extends over 13 amino acids. With 8 bases removed from V and 5 bases from J, the gap between germline ends came to 13 bases. In nucleotides, the CDR3 is TGTGCCAGCGGGTGGCAGGGGTATCAGCCCCAGCATTTT. It yields the protein CASGWQGYQPQHF.

The chain carries TRBV27 and TRBJ2-7; 11 nucleotides align to TRBD2. Germline V lookup: CDR1 MNHEY, CDR2 SMNVEV (reference sequence). The junction had 5 bases not matched to a gene; V was cut back by 4 bases and J by 3 bases. This CDR3 spans 15 amino acids. This CDR3 reads CASSSLSGRGYEQYF. CDR3 coding DNA: TGTGCCAGCAGTTCCCTTAGCGGGAGGGGCTACGAGCAGTACTTC.

This clone was seen once. The J gene is TRBJ2-1, the V gene TRBV5-5; a possible D gene is TRBD2 (5 bases). This CDR3 contains 17 residues. Trimming cost V 4 bases and J 0 bases, with 17 bases left between them. The germline gives CDR1 SGHKS, CDR2 YYEKEE (reference sequence). The CDR3 DNA is TGTGCCAGCAGCCCCCAGGACTTGACAAGCTCCTACAATGAGCAGTTCTTC. Protein product: CASSPQDLTSSYNEQFF.

This clone is a singleton in its sample. This chain joins TRBV5-6 and TRBJ2-7; D remains unclear. Per germline, CDR1 SGHDT and CDR2 YYEEEE. V lost 3 bases, J lost 0 bases, and 7 bases lay in between. The CDR3 contains 13 residues. CDR3 protein: CASSYRDSYEQYF. CDR3 nucleotides: TGTGCCAGCAGCTATCGAGACTCCTACGAGCAGTACTTC.

The V call is TRBV27, the J call TRBJ2-3; D may be TRBD1 (6 bases). In germline, CDR1 is MNHEY, CDR2 SMNVEV (reference sequence). Trimming cost V 5 bases and J 1 base, with 31 bases left between them. There are 21 residues in the CDR3. The CDR3: CASSPRGPLILDSPGTDTQYF. CDR3 DNA: TGTGCCAGCAGTCCACGCGGTCCGCTAATTCTGGACAGCCCCGGCACAGATACGCAGTATTTT.

The gene calls are TRBV19 and TRBJ2-7, with 7 positions matching TRBD1. Germline V gene sequence: CDR1 LNHDA, CDR2 SQIVND (reference sequence). V shed 9 bases, J shed 2 bases, and the junction held 16 bases outside the gene matches. The length of the CDR3 is 16 residues. In DNA, the CDR3 is TGTGCCAGCGGTACCCCTGGACAGGATAGTCCCTACGAGCAGTACTTC. Residues: CASGTPGQDSPYEQYF.

There are a few counts of this clone. The chain couples TRBV7-2 to TRBJ1-1; 7 bases agree with TRBD1. The CDR3 loop spans 14 amino acids. With V trimmed by 5 bases and J by 11 bases, 14 bases remained unmatched. Germline V gene lookup returns CDR1 SGHTA and CDR2 FQGNSA. CDR3 sequence: CASSVGGGVRDAFF. For the CDR3, the DNA is TGTGCCAGCAGCGTGGGAGGGGGCGTGAGGGATGCTTTCTTT.

The chain joins TRBV9 to TRBJ2-1, with D unresolved. Trimming pared 4 bases from V and 4 bases from J, leaving 15 bases between. Germline CDR1 is SGDLS and CDR2 is YYNGEE. The CDR3 runs to 15 residues. CDR3 protein: CASSLSWTGYNEQFF. The CDR3 DNA follows: TGTGCCAGCAGCCTGAGCTGGACGGGTTACAATGAGCAGTTCTTC.

The chain combines TRBV2 with TRBJ2-4; possibly TRBD1 or TRBD2 for D (5 bases each). Germline values: CDR1 SNHLY, CDR2 FYNNEI. The CDR3 has 16 residues. The ends were cut back, 2 bases at V and 0 bases at J, with 11 bases in the middle. CDR3 loop: CASSEYTGLAKNIQYF. Written as DNA, the CDR3 is TGTGCCAGCAGTGAATATACAGGACTAGCCAAAAACATTCAGTACTTC. The full variable domain, completed using reference TRBV2 and TRBJ2-4, is EPEVTQTPSHQVTQMGQEVILRCVPISNHLYFYWYRQILGQKVEFLVSFYNNEISEKSEIFDDQFSVERPDGSNFTLKIRSTKLEDSAMYFCASSEYTGLAKNIQYFGAGTRLSVL.